This T cell receptor beta chain was identified during a study of regulatory T cells in long-lasting Graves disease listed by TCRdb under 2021. About the full investigation: Antithyroid drugs had been taken for less than 3 months by newly diagnosed Graves' disease patients. This study used TCR sequencing and RNA sequencing of peripheral blood to compare persistent Graves' disease patients against newly diagnosed Graves' disease patients. The study was registered as a clinical trial and conducted in China. A total of approximately 35 samples underwent TCR sequencing: about 13 from persistent and some 20 from newly diagnosed Graves' disease patients. Beyond this particular receptor, the publication reports: More public clonotypes were shared among persistent patients (under 3,000) than among newly diagnosed patients (more than 950). Compared with newly diagnosed patients, patients with persistent Graves' disease had lower TCR Shannon entropy and fewer highly expanded clones, which suggests clonal expansion. The small sample size was acknowledged by the authors as a limitation that may reduce accuracy. Only the TCR beta chain was sequenced and analyzed. Peripheral blood alone was examined, since thyroid tissue, which constituted the primary lesion, could not be accessed. Persistent disease showed preferential use of TRBV28, TRBJ1-2 and TRBJ2-5, whereas newly diagnosed disease favored TRBV20-1 and TRBJ2-1.

This clonotype was counted ten times or more. There is no known antigen for this receptor. The input lacks base qualities; no much larger clone sits a single base away. The germline V and J ends show losses of 1 base and 7 bases respectively, and no gene match explains 17 bases of the junction. The CDR3 sequence holds 18 residues, the cysteine and phenylalanine included. The retained sequence is limited to the CDR3, 54 bases, with the frame set at the first base. From the germline V gene (reference sequence), CDR1 is DFQATT and CDR2 is SNEGSKA. Per the publication, the time point label means: newly diagnosed GD, antithyroid drugs for less than 3 months. RNA was extracted from PBMCs in TRIzol for both TCR sequencing and RNA sequencing. The diagnosis of Graves' disease was made according to American Thyroid Association guidelines. The patients came from an endocrinology department in Xi'an, China. From each patient, approximately 10 milliliters of peripheral blood was collected into an EDTA anticoagulant tube. Ficoll Paque Plus density gradient separation was used to isolate PBMCs, and no additional T cell sorting was done. An Agilent 2100 Bioanalyzer and agarose gel were used to check RNA quality, and a NanoDrop 2000 was used to measure RNA concentration.

The library was prepared using multiplex PCR. Sequencing was performed on an Illumina HiSeq 4000. TCR beta libraries were built with iRepertoire HTBI primers and Arm-PCR amplification of CDR3 regions. Before sequencing, the PCR products went through gel purification. The authors' pipeline ran thus. A total of fewer than 80 TRBV and under 15 TRBJ segments were identified across samples and were used for gene usage analysis of CDR3 amino acid clonotypes. Filtered high-quality paired reads were merged into contigs using COPE and FqMerger. BLAST was used to align contigs to IMGT TRBV, TRBD and TRBJ reference genes, and CDR3 was defined according to IMGT. Clonotypes above 0.1% frequency were classified as highly expanded clones. Shannon entropy served as the measure of repertoire diversity, while the Gini coefficient captured V-J evenness. Public clonotypes were defined as clonotypes shared by more than one individual. Using fastp trimming at Q25 and MiXCR clonotype assembly, TCRdb reanalyzed the public sequencing data and kept in-frame beta chains. Each entry merges the rows of one CDR3 protein and shows their most common DNA and genes. TCRdb, not the authors, supplied the V and J calls. The sample table contains 240,000 or so distinct CDR3 sequences; only one count was recorded for roughly 21% of them. The ten biggest clones cover about 15% of the sample.

The receptor chain draws on TRBV20-1 and TRBJ2-4; 9 bases in the middle match TRBD2. This clonotype originated in a female donor with Graves disease. The source was peripheral blood mononuclear cells (PBMCs), collected at new diagnosis, from a patient treated with antithyroid drugs. The CDR3 protein: CSARGGSAGGGLTNIQYF. The DNA is as follows: TGCAGTGCTAGAGGGGGCTCAGCGGGAGGTGGCCTTACGAACATTCAGTACTTC.